This TCR beta chain was observed in a study of shared clonotypes between healthy human individuals. Concerning this clone itself: This same CDR3 is encoded by further DNA sequences in the sample.

CDR3 length: 13 amino acids. Germline CDR1 and CDR2: SGHTA and FQGNSA. Trimming removed 5 bases at V and 0 bases at J, with 8 bases between. It was across several immunoSEQ plates that each subset's genomic DNA was evenly split. Using immunoSEQ multiplex PCR, the repertoire was profiled, and TCRdb retains in-frame clones only, with some absent. This sample has 450,000 to 600,000 clones, with less than 80% found just once. This clonotype was sampled from a woman aged 40 to 50 in good health. Some clones in this sample may be carry-over from other donors' samples. The rearrangement joins TRBV7-2 to TRBJ2-7; weak D call: TRBD1 (5 bases). Sample: PBMCs. The CDR3 DNA sequence: TGTGCCAGCAGCCGGACACCCTCCTACGAGCAGTACTTC. Translating gives CASSRTPSYEQYF.